This T cell receptor (beta chain) was recovered during a study of blood T cell repertoires in COVID-19. Across the whole study: Acute-phase and convalescent COVID-19 samples originated in the United States, Italy and Spain. PBMCs, B-cell-depleted T cells, or T cells provided the cDNA or gDNA that made up the material.

Methods used by the authors: Nucleated cell counts were estimated from reference gene primer amplification. The table came from immunoSEQ multiplex PCR; TCRdb's copy has only in-frame clones and leaves some out. V and J calls and clone size are copied from that table; D and trimming were computed from the DNA. The table lists tens of thousands of clones, about 90% of them singletons, with around 3.1% in the top ten. Germline values: CDR1 LGHNA, CDR2 YSLEER. V lost 1 base and J 8 bases, leaving 15 bases between the germline ends. The CDR3 covers 15 residues. Sequences were obtained from peripheral blood. This sequence joins TRBV4-3 and TRBJ2-1, with D tentatively TRBD2 (6 bases). The clonotype originates from an older woman with active COVID-19. The CDR3 protein is CASSQVETRRHEQFF. CDR3 nucleotides: TGCGCCAGCAGCCAAGTGGAGACTAGGAGGCATGAGCAGTTCTTC.